The source of this T cell receptor beta chain is a study of cytotoxic CD8 clonotypes in ibrutinib-treated CLL. V was clipped by 1 base and J by 2 bases; unmatched bases: 7. Germline V gene data show CDR1 as LGHNA and CDR2 as YNFKEQ. The CDR3 has 17 amino acids. Sequencing was performed with immunoSEQ multiplex PCR; in TCRdb, only in-frame clones are kept and a portion is missing. The sample carries 150,000 or so clones, around nine tenths recorded once. The sample in question was PBMCs, obtained at disease progression, from a patient treated with ibrutinib. The receptor was derived from a human donor with chronic lymphocytic leukemia. The chain links TRBV4-2 to TRBJ2-1, with 8 bases matching TRBD2. CDR3 residues: CASSQGTTSDAYNEQFF. In DNA form, the CDR3 reads TGTGCCAGCAGCCAAGGGACGACTAGCGATGCCTACAATGAGCAGTTCTTC.